This T cell receptor (beta chain) was retrieved from a study of T cells in Graves' hyperthyroidism and ophthalmopathy. Whole-study results and caveats: For ophthalmopathy, model prediction preceded onset by a median about six months.

V lost 8 bases to trimming and J lost 7 bases; unmatched junction nucleotides: 7. The CDR3 totals 12 residues. CDR1 and CDR2 (germline): MNHNS, SASEGT. The TCR beta CDR3 regions underwent amplification using RNA transcripts as the source. A first-round RT-PCR of the TCR CDR3 used the HTBI primer set. Using its own MiXCR run on the multiplex PCR reads, TCRdb lists one record per CDR3 protein. The profile covers about 740,000 distinct CDR3 sequences, with 12% to 15% appearing a single time and 10% to 13% taken by the ten largest. This clonotype was recorded at least ten times. Its antigen is as yet unknown.

Source material: blood. This sequence originates from a woman under 30 with Graves' hyperthyroidism. The chain employs TRBV6-1 and TRBJ1-1; 7 positions match TRBD1. The CDR3 DNA reads as TGTGCCAGCGGGGACAGCCGGTATGAAGCTTTCTTT. This translates into CASGDSRYEAFF.